This section outlines one TCR beta chain sequence together with its context. Its antigen is not known. Method: immunoSEQ multiplex PCR; TCRdb's copy keeps in-frame clones and lacks some. This table has more than 90,000 clones, around 92% appearing once. The CDR3 extends over 16 amino acids. From germline, CDR1 is SGHTA and CDR2 FQGTGA. The J segment lost 4 bases and the V segment lost 5 bases, leaving 10 bases of the junction unmatched. This record comes from a study of CD4+ T cells in melanoma. Broader study findings: A reported correlation linked neoantigen-specific CD4+ T cells to CD8+, macrophage and B cell function. In melanoma, neoantigen-specific CD4+ T cells reportedly differed in differentiation state.

The sequence came from a human donor with melanoma. The chain combines TRBV7-3 with TRBJ2-3; 9 nucleotides agree with TRBD1. Sequencing was done on a sample of peripheral blood. This chain's CDR3 is CASSPARDREADTQYF. The CDR3 DNA is TGTGCCAGCAGCCCAGCCCGGGACAGGGAAGCAGATACGCAGTATTTT.